What follows describes a single T cell receptor beta chain. The source of the sample is a study of blood T cells in healthy people across ages. A second roughly 6 to 12 cycle PCR used barcoded and J-beta primers. Each cDNA molecule carried a tag from a template-switch adaptor that contained 12 random nucleotides. Sequencing recovered at least 2.5 million CDR3-containing paired-end reads from each sample. Each CDR3 protein is one row after TCRdb ran MiXCR on the 5' RACE reads. The sample consists of approximately 1,100,000 distinct CDR3 sequences, more than 35% of them appearing once. Drawing of peripheral blood yielded ten milliliters from each donor. A minimum of 6 micrograms of total RNA was extracted per sample. Per the germline V gene, CDR1 is LNHDA and CDR2 is SQIVND (reference sequence). This CDR3 is 14 amino acids long.

Sequenced: blood. This chain uses TRBV19 with TRBJ2-5; TRBD1 agrees at 8 bases. The closer fit of TRBJ2-7 to the DNA end suggests the J call may be wrong. The source of this sequence is a woman between 55 and 75 years old in good health. CDR3 nucleotides: TGTGCCAGTAGTAAGGACAGGGATACCTACGAGCAGTACTTC. This encodes CASSKDRDTYEQYF.